This is a list of T cell receptor beta chains from one sample in a study of shared clonotypes between healthy human individuals. TCRdb's copy holds only in-frame clones and misses some; the assay was immunoSEQ multiplex PCR. The sample carries about 2.1 million clones, approximately 94% recorded once. Sequenced input: naive CD8+ T cells from PBMCs. These receptors were collected from a man between 18 and 35 years old in good health. Some clones in this sample may be carry-over from other donors' samples. Both conserved end residues are part of each CDR3. D genes are given only for firm matches. Clone size appears in some rows only: once, few, many, or a class for an expanded clone.

clone_size,j_call,d_call,v_call,cdr3_aa,cdr3_nt
NA,TRBJ1-5,NA,TRBV21-1,CASSNPGSVQPQHF,TGTGCCAGCAGCAACCCGGGGTCGGTTCAGCCCCAGCATTTT
few,TRBJ2-2,NA,TRBV7-9,CASSTGTGELFF,TGTGCCAGCAGCACAGGGACCGGGGAGCTGTTTTTT
NA,TRBJ2-4,TRBD2,TRBV7-8,CASSEGLAGAQYF,TGTGCCAGCAGCGAGGGACTAGCGGGAGCGCAGTACTTC
NA,TRBJ1-1,TRBD1,TRBV9,CASSPGGANTEAFF,TGTGCCAGCAGCCCAGGGGGAGCGAACACTGAAGCTTTCTTT
NA,TRBJ2-7,TRBD1,TRBV18,CASSPGRGSYEQYF,TGTGCCAGCTCACCCGGCAGGGGGTCCTACGAGCAGTACTTC
NA,TRBJ2-7,NA,TRBV7-8,CASSPEVPYEQYF,TGTGCCAGCAGCCCAGAGGTACCCTACGAGCAGTACTTC
NA,TRBJ1-2,NA,TRBV5-4,CASSPQQDRYGYTF,TGTGCCAGCAGCCCACAACAGGACCGCTATGGCTACACCTTC
NA,TRBJ1-1,TRBD1,TRBV2,CASWDRGGTEAFF,TGTGCCAGTTGGGACAGGGGAGGCACTGAAGCTTTCTTT
NA,TRBJ2-1,TRBD1,TRBV5-1,CASSPNRGTHNEQFF,TGCGCCAGCAGCCCAAACAGGGGAACCCACAATGAGCAGTTCTTC
NA,TRBJ2-7,TRBD2,TRBV5-4,CASSWRGAGGYLYEQYF,TGTGCCAGCAGCTGGCGGGGCGCGGGAGGATACCTTTACGAGCAGTACTTC
NA,TRBJ1-6,NA,TRBV2,CASSPGGGDSPLHF,TGTGCCAGCAGCCCCGGCGGAGGGGATTCACCCCTCCACTTT
NA,TRBJ1-1,NA,TRBV27,CATTPTGLNTEAFF,TGTGCCACCACCCCTACTGGGCTTAACACTGAAGCTTTCTTT
NA,TRBJ1-2,NA,TRBV6-5,CASSYSWTDPNYGYTF,TGTGCCAGCAGTTACTCTTGGACGGACCCAAACTATGGCTACACCTTC
NA,TRBJ1-2,NA,TRBV6-6,CASSYSTDGYTF,TGTGCCAGCAGTTACTCCACAGATGGCTACACCTTC
NA,TRBJ2-7,NA,TRBV5-1,CASSLFGGRWYEQYF,TGTGCCAGCAGCTTGTTTGGGGGCCGGTGGTACGAGCAGTACTTC
NA,TRBJ2-1,NA,TRBV9,CASSPPGSYNEQFF,TGTGCCAGCAGCCCCCCAGGGTCCTACAATGAGCAGTTCTTC
once,TRBJ2-7,NA,TRBV28,CASSSPLSVGRTYEQYF,TGTGCCAGCAGTTCCCCCCTCTCGGTGGGGAGGACCTACGAGCAGTACTTC
NA,TRBJ2-3,TRBD2,TRBV19,CASSIGGGRVTDTQYF,TGTGCCAGTAGTATAGGGGGCGGGAGAGTCACAGATACGCAGTATTTT
NA,TRBJ2-5,NA,TRBV13,CASRNDEGETQYF,TGTGCCAGCAGGAATGACGAGGGGGAGACCCAGTACTTC
NA,TRBJ2-1,NA,TRBV28,CASSSPRTGNEQFF,TGTGCCAGCAGTTCGCCGAGGACTGGCAATGAGCAGTTCTTC
NA,TRBJ2-7,NA,TRBV6-5,CASSYREGEQYF,TGTGCCAGCAGTTACAGGGAAGGCGAGCAGTACTTC
NA,TRBJ2-5,NA,TRBV14,CASSAVWETQYF,TGTGCCAGCAGCGCAGTATGGGAGACCCAGTACTTC
NA,TRBJ2-1,NA,TRBV21-1,CATGNYNEQFF,TGTGCCACGGGGAACTACAATGAGCAGTTCTTC
NA,TRBJ2-1,TRBD2,TRBV13,CASSWTSGRANNEQFF,TGTGCCAGCAGCTGGACTAGCGGGAGGGCTAACAATGAGCAGTTCTTC
NA,TRBJ2-3,NA,TRBV11-3,CASSDSLGVGSTDTQYF,TGTGCCAGCAGCGATTCCTTGGGGGTGGGGTCCACAGATACGCAGTATTTT
NA,TRBJ2-1,NA,TRBV5-1,CASSLERYNEQFF,TGCGCCAGCAGCTTGGAGAGATACAATGAGCAGTTCTTC
NA,TRBJ1-4,NA,TRBV27,CASSPRKGINEKLFF,TGTGCCAGCAGTCCCCGAAAGGGGATTAATGAAAAACTGTTTTTT
once,TRBJ2-1,TRBD2,TRBV9,CASSVGVAGEGLEQFF,TGTGCCAGCAGCGTAGGGGTAGCGGGAGAAGGGCTTGAGCAGTTCTTC
NA,TRBJ2-1,TRBD2,TRBV5-1,CASSLGPGGRRYNEQFF,TGCGCCAGCAGCTTGGGCCCTGGCGGGAGGAGATACAATGAGCAGTTCTTC
NA,TRBJ2-2,NA,TRBV27,CASSTLGDVGTGELFF,TGTGCCAGCAGTACCCTCGGGGACGTCGGCACCGGGGAGCTGTTTTTT
NA,TRBJ2-4,TRBD1,TRBV30,CAWGGQTQYF,TGTGCCTGGGGGGGACAGACGCAGTACTTC
NA,TRBJ2-7,NA,TRBV10-3,CAISELRDVYEQYF,TGTGCCATCAGTGAGCTTAGGGACGTCTACGAGCAGTACTTC
NA,TRBJ2-1,NA,TRBV6-6,CASSDSNEQFF,TGTGCCAGCAGTGACTCCAATGAGCAGTTCTTC
NA,TRBJ2-5,TRBD2,TRBV5-1,CASSATNSSGRSKTQYF,TGCGCCAGCAGCGCGACGAACTCTAGCGGGAGGTCCAAGACCCAGTACTTC
NA,TRBJ2-1,NA,TRBV4-1,CASSQVGNEQFF,TGCGCCAGCAGCCAAGTTGGAAATGAGCAGTTCTTC
NA,TRBJ2-5,NA,TRBV7-8,CASSLGSLETQYF,TGTGCCAGCAGCTTAGGGTCCTTGGAGACCCAGTACTTC
NA,TRBJ2-7,NA,TRBV5-1,CASSLGLASHEQYF,TGCGCCAGCAGCTTGGGGCTAGCTTCCCACGAGCAGTACTTC